These 31 T cell receptor beta chains share one sample of origin, sequenced in a study of cytomegalovirus exposure and HLA in healthy donors (dated by TCRdb to the late 2010s). The protocol used for the library was the immunoSEQ multiplex PCR assay. For the multiplex PCR, a mixture combining 60 forward primers for TCR Vbeta segments and 13 reverse primers for TCR Jbeta segments was used. The source is immuneACCESS, and TCRdb retained only in-frame sequences with V and J called. Part of the clones is not carried over; for the studies checked, unresolved V genes explain less than half of this, and the remainder is unexplained. The sample yields about 190,000 clones; around three quarters were counted once. The top ten constitute approximately 1.5% of the sample. Specimen: PBMCs. The origin of the receptors is a woman aged 18-29 years in good health and CMV-seronegative.

The chain employs TRBV6-5 and TRBJ2-5, with 10 bases identical to TRBD2. Germline V CDR1 and CDR2: MNHEY, SVGAGI. CDR3 size: 15 residues. Unmatched junction bases numbered 6, after V lost 4 bases and J lost 4 bases. In DNA, the CDR3 is TGTGCCAGCAGTTGGAGCGGGGGGGCCCGAGAGACCCAGTACTTC. Encoded protein: CASSWSGGARETQYF.

The CDR3 protein is CASRPGHNTGELFF. DNA of the CDR3: TGTGCCAGCCGGCCGGGACATAACACCGGGGAGCTGTTTTTT. The chain carries TRBV6-5 and TRBJ2-2; D might be TRBD1 (6 bases). The V and J ends lost 8 bases and 2 bases respectively, with 12 bases between them. CDR1 MNHEY and CDR2 SVGAGI come from the germline V gene. This CDR3 comprises 14 residues.

The chain links TRBV30 to TRBJ2-1; 8 bases line up with TRBD2. The CDR3 runs to 13 residues. Germline V gene sequence: CDR1 GTSNPN, CDR2 SVGIG (reference sequence). V was pared by 3 bases and J by 6 bases, with 4 bases of the junction left unmatched. CDR3 sequence (DNA): TGTGCCTGGAGACAGCGGGAGTTCAATGAGCAGTTCTTC. It translates to CAWRQREFNEQFF.

The chain joins TRBV2 to TRBJ2-7; 14 positions match TRBD2. The CDR3 spans 15 residues. Trimming took 4 bases from V and 4 from J; bases not matched to a gene: 3. CDR1 and CDR2 (germline): SNHLY, FYNNEI. Here the CDR3 DNA reads TGTGCCAGCAGTGGGACTAGCGGGGGGAGGTACGAGCAGTACTTC. The encoded protein is CASSGTSGGRYEQYF.

This clone was picked up one time. Here the CDR3 reads CASSQEKEDTQYF. The CDR3, as DNA: TGCGCCAGCAGCCAAGAAAAGGAGGATACGCAGTATTTT. This chain connects TRBV4-1 to TRBJ2-3; D call uncertain. The CDR3 has 13 amino acids. The germline V gene has CDR1 MGHRA and CDR2 YSYEKL. Trimming cost V 0 bases and J 6 bases, with 7 bases left between them.

This chain joins TRBV4-3 and TRBJ1-4; the match to TRBD1 covers 12 bases. V lost 1 base, J lost 10 bases, and 10 bases stayed unmatched. The CDR3 totals 17 residues. CDR1 LGHNA and CDR2 YSLEER come from the germline V gene. The DNA of the CDR3 is TGCGCCAGCAGCCAAGCACGACCGGGACAGGGGGCGCGAAAACTGTTTTTT. It encodes CASSQARPGQGARKLFF.

The rearrangement links TRBV5-6 to TRBJ1-1, with 7 bases fitting TRBD1. J was trimmed by 1 base and V by 3 bases; bases with no gene match: 3. The germline CDR1 and CDR2 sequences are SGHDT and YYEEEE. This CDR3 is built from 14 residues. CDR3: CASSSGQKNTEAFF. The DNA of the CDR3 is TGTGCCAGCAGCTCGGGACAGAAGAACACTGAAGCTTTCTTT.

The chain carries TRBV5-4 and TRBJ2-7, with 10 bases identical to TRBD2. With 2 bases clipped from V and 6 bases from J, the junction kept 8 bases outside the gene matches. The V gene's germline CDR1 is SGHNT and CDR2 YYREEE (reference sequence). This CDR3 contains 15 residues. The CDR3 sequence: CASSFNLAGVGEQYF. The CDR3 bases are TGTGCCAGCAGCTTTAATCTAGCGGGAGTCGGCGAGCAGTACTTC.

The J gene is TRBJ1-1, the V gene TRBV19; D is unresolved. Germline values: CDR1 LNHDA, CDR2 SQIVND (reference sequence). This CDR3 region has 14 residues. V lost 6 bases to trimming and J lost 4 bases, with 15 bases between them. CDR3 sequence reads: CASSPREVGTEAFF. The CDR3 region has the DNA TGTGCCAGTAGCCCGCGGGAGGTAGGCACTGAAGCTTTCTTT.

Concerning this clone: The same CDR3 arises from other DNA sequences in this sample as well. V is TRBV19 and J is TRBJ1-1; D is undetermined. The CDR3 contains 13 residues. V dropped 11 bases and J dropped 2 bases, with 15 bases sitting between them. Germline CDR1 reads LNHDA; CDR2 reads SQIVND (reference sequence). CDR3 amino acids: CASSPTQNTEAFF. In nucleotides, the CDR3 is TGTGCCTCAAGCCCGACACAAAACACTGAAGCTTTCTTT.

The chain joins TRBV6-1 to TRBJ2-7; 7 bases match TRBD1. Germline CDR1 and CDR2: MNHNS and SASEGT. The CDR3 spans 15 residues. Losses at the gene ends were 1 base for V and 2 bases for J; bases not matched to a gene: 5. This CDR3 is CASSEGYQGAYEQYF. CDR3 coding DNA: TGTGCCAGCAGTGAAGGTTACCAGGGGGCCTACGAGCAGTACTTC.

This chain uses TRBV29-1 with TRBJ1-2, with D perhaps TRBD1 (6 bases). Trimming took 3 bases from V and 3 from J, leaving 29 bases between them. Germline CDR1 reads SQVTM; CDR2 reads ANQGSEA. The CDR3 loop spans 19 amino acids. The CDR3 sequence: CSVEGRAGRGGTVDYGYTF. CDR3 nucleotide sequence: TGCAGCGTTGAGGGCCGCGCGGGCAGGGGTGGTACTGTCGACTATGGCTACACCTTC.

This rearrangement joins TRBV9 to TRBJ2-5, with a tentative D call TRBD2 (8 bases). There are 15 residues in the CDR3. Trimming took off 4 bases at V and 4 bases at J, with 17 bases between the two ends. CDR1 and CDR2 (germline): SGDLS, YYNGEE. The CDR3 sequence: CASSPGGTRGETQYF. The CDR3 nucleotides are TGTGCCAGCAGCCCAGGGGGGACTAGAGGAGAGACCCAGTACTTC.

CDR3 DNA sequence: TGTGCCAGCAGTTACGACATTCACACTGAAGCTTTCTTT. It encodes CASSYDIHTEAFF. The gene calls are TRBV6-5 and TRBJ1-1, with D unclear. CDR3 length: 13 residues. Germline V gene sequence: CDR1 MNHEY, CDR2 SVGAGI. V shed 2 bases and J shed 3 bases, with 7 bases lying between them.

The chain carries TRBV11-1 and TRBJ2-5; TRBD2 is a possible D gene (7 bases). Germline V gene data show CDR1 as SGHAT and CDR2 as FQDESV (reference sequence). This CDR3 comprises 17 residues. V lost 5 bases to trimming and J lost 2 bases, with 21 bases between them. The CDR3: CASSPPGASGSQETQYF. In DNA form, the CDR3 reads TGTGCCAGCAGCCCCCCGGGGGCTAGCGGTTCACAAGAGACCCAGTACTTC.

This clone showed up just a few times. The genes are TRBV5-1 and TRBJ2-1, with 10 nucleotides matching TRBD2. V lost 7 bases, J lost 5 bases, and 15 bases stayed unmatched. Germline CDR1 reads SGHRS; CDR2 reads YFSETQ. This CDR3 has 17 residues. CDR3 sequence reads: CASSWLAGVGSNNEQFF. CDR3 bases: TGCGCCAGCTCCTGGCTAGCGGGAGTTGGGTCGAACAATGAGCAGTTCTTC.

The genes are TRBV6-1 and TRBJ2-1, with 8 bases matching TRBD1. CDR3 length: 15 amino acids. Germline CDR1 and CDR2: MNHNS and SASEGT. The V segment lost 6 bases and the J segment 8 bases; nucleotides outside the gene matches: 12. The chain's CDR3 is CASRAGTGLNYEQFF. The CDR3 coding sequence is TGTGCCAGCAGGGCCGGGACAGGATTAAACTATGAGCAGTTCTTC.

V is TRBV7-3 and J is TRBJ2-4; TRBD2 agrees at 8 bases. Looked up from germline, CDR1 is SGHTA and CDR2 is FQGTGA. Trimming removed 1 base from V and 6 bases from J; junction bases left unmatched: 11. CDR3 size: 17 residues. CDR3 amino acids: CASSLNPHGGASNIQYF. The CDR3, as DNA: TGTGCCAGCAGCTTAAATCCCCACGGGGGGGCCTCAAACATTCAGTACTTC.

This chain uses TRBV4-1 with TRBJ1-2, with D hard to call. CDR3 size: 15 residues. The germline CDR1 and CDR2 sequences are MGHRA and YSYEKL. The V gene lost 0 bases and the J gene lost 0 bases, with 8 bases spanning the gap. For the CDR3, the DNA is TGCGCCAGCAGCCAAGATTCGGTTTCTAACTATGGCTACACCTTC. It specifies CASSQDSVSNYGYTF.

The chain uses TRBV28 and TRBJ1-5; D may be TRBD1 (5 bases). Trimming shortened V by 3 bases and J by 0 bases, and 12 bases separated the two germline ends. The CDR3 loop spans 16 amino acids. The germline gives CDR1 MDHEN, CDR2 SYDVKM. This chain's CDR3 is CASSLVEGNSNQPQHF. The DNA of the CDR3 is TGTGCCAGCAGTTTGGTGGAGGGGAATAGCAATCAGCCCCAGCATTTT.

This clone was seen a single time. This sequence joins TRBV11-1 and TRBJ2-3; TRBD2 might be the D (5 bases). CDR1 is SGHAT and CDR2 is FQDESV in the germline V gene (reference sequence). Trimming shortened V by 4 bases and J by 4 bases, and 15 bases separated the two germline ends. This CDR3 region has 15 residues. CDR3 sequence (DNA): TGTGCCAGCAGCTCCCCCCTAGTGCGGGCAGATACGCAGTATTTT. As protein: CASSSPLVRADTQYF.

The chain couples TRBV7-2 to TRBJ2-5; the match to TRBD2 covers 7 bases. The CDR3 spans 15 residues. Germline CDR1 reads SGHTA; CDR2 reads FQGNSA. The junction had 7 bases not matched to a gene; V was cut back by 1 base and J by 5 bases. CDR3 nucleotide sequence: TGTGCCAGCAGCTTAGGGACTAGGCATGTTGAGACCCAGTACTTC. This gives the protein CASSLGTRHVETQYF. Variable domain in full (rest from reference TRBV7-2 and TRBJ2-5): GAGVSQSPSNKVTEKGKDVELRCDPISGHTALYWYRQSLGQGLEFLIYFQGNSAPDKSGLPSDRFSAERTGGSVSTLTIQRTQQEDSAVYLCASSLGTRHVETQYFGPGTRLLVL.

About this clone itself: Other DNA variants within this sample encode the same CDR3. The V call is TRBV27, the J call TRBJ2-7; maybe TRBD2 (6 bases). There are 14 residues in the CDR3. V lost 2 bases and J 2 bases, leaving 10 bases between the germline ends. Germline CDR1 MNHEY, CDR2 SMNVEV (reference sequence). CDR3 amino acids: CASSLGGETYEQYF. In DNA, the CDR3 is TGTGCCAGCAGTTTAGGAGGGGAAACCTACGAGCAGTACTTC.

This clone turned up a few times. V usage is TRBV28 and J usage is TRBJ2-7, with TRBD2 matching 13 bases. Germline CDR1 is MDHEN and CDR2 is SYDVKM. J lost 2 bases, V lost 8 bases, and 12 bases had no gene match. The CDR3 is made up of 17 amino acids. The CDR3 sequence: CASHGWTSGRRTYEQYF. The CDR3 DNA is TGTGCCAGCCACGGGTGGACTAGCGGGAGAAGGACCTACGAGCAGTACTTC.

The chain combines TRBV19 with TRBJ1-1; 8 bases align to TRBD1. CDR3 length: 14 amino acids. Germline CDR1 reads LNHDA; CDR2 reads SQIVND (reference sequence). This CDR3 reads CALGAGGGLTEAFF. CDR3 DNA sequence: TGTGCTTTAGGGGCAGGGGGCGGTTTGACTGAAGCTTTCTTT.

The chain links TRBV6-6 to TRBJ2-7; TRBD1 matches 9 bases. The V segment lost 7 bases and the J segment 3 bases; nucleotides outside the gene matches: 7. Germline V gene data show CDR1 as MNHNY and CDR2 as SVGAGI (reference sequence). There are 14 residues in the CDR3. Written as DNA, the CDR3 is TGTGCCAGCAACCCCGGACAGGGGAACTACGAGCAGTACTTC. Residues: CASNPGQGNYEQYF.

The rearrangement joins TRBV6-5 to TRBJ2-7, with TRBD1 matching 7 bases. This CDR3 contains 14 residues. Germline CDR1 is MNHEY and CDR2 is SVGAGI. With V trimmed by 4 bases and J by 4 bases, 7 bases remained unmatched. CDR3 sequence (DNA): TGTGCCAGCAGTTCCTCGGGACAGAATTACGAGCAGTACTTC. It is translated as CASSSSGQNYEQYF.

The rearrangement links TRBV5-1 to TRBJ2-3, with D maybe TRBD2 (5 bases). Germline CDR1 SGHRS, CDR2 YFSETQ. The CDR3 runs 14 residues. V was trimmed by 7 bases and J by 5 bases, leaving 17 bases between them. The CDR3 DNA reads as TGCGCCAGCTCTCCCAGCGGCCCCGGAGATACGCAGTATTTT. Protein: CASSPSGPGDTQYF.

The rearrangement joins TRBV5-1 to TRBJ2-2, with 7 bases matching TRBD2. This CDR3 is built from 14 residues. Germline CDR1 SGHRS, CDR2 YFSETQ. V lost 4 bases, J lost 4 bases, and 4 bases stayed unmatched. The DNA of the CDR3 is TGCGCCAGCAGCGATACTAGCGCCACCGGGGAGCTGTTTTTT. Translating it yields CASSDTSATGELFF.

V and J are TRBV6-1 and TRBJ2-2; 7 bases are shared with TRBD1. Germline CDR1 and CDR2: MNHNS and SASEGT. The CDR3 extends over 15 amino acids. V lost 7 bases to trimming and J lost 5 bases; unmatched junction nucleotides: 10. CDR3 amino acids: CASNIDRVITGELFF. The CDR3 coding sequence is TGTGCCAGCAACATAGACAGGGTAATAACCGGGGAGCTGTTTTTT.

This rearrangement joins TRBV2 to TRBJ1-1; the D gene is possibly TRBD1 (6 bases). The CDR3 has 14 residues. Germline CDR1 SNHLY, CDR2 FYNNEI. V lost 8 bases and J lost 1, with 14 bases in between. The CDR3, as DNA: TGTGCCAGCGGGGGGGCGGGGAAGAACACTGAAGCTTTCTTT. This encodes CASGGAGKNTEAFF.